This T cell receptor beta chain was captured in a study of CD8 T cells in ankylosing spondylitis. This clonotype came up a few times. This CDR3 is built from 12 residues. Germline V gene lookup returns CDR1 SGDLS and CDR2 YYNGEE. Trimming at V came to 4 bases and at J to 12 bases, leaving 3 bases not matched to a gene. TCRdb ran MiXCR on the 5' RACE reads and lists one entry per CDR3 protein. This repertoire shows 200,000 to 300,000 distinct CDR3 sequences, 32% found once; its top ten account for 3.5% to 4.5%. The sample taken for sequencing was blood, either unsorted or a sorted T cell fraction (not recorded which). This clonotype was obtained from a male donor with ankylosing spondylitis or in good health (not recorded which). The gene calls are TRBV9 and TRBJ2-1; 11 bases are shared with TRBD1. The CDR3: CASSPGTGGQFF. The CDR3 nucleotides read TGTGCCAGCAGCCCAGGGACAGGGGGGCAGTTCTTC. Using reference TRBV9 and TRBJ2-1 for the parts outside the CDR3, the full variable domain is DSGVTQTPKHLITATGQRVTLRCSPRSGDLSVYWYQQSLDQGLQFLIQYYNGEERAKGNILERFSAQQFPDLHSELNLSSLELGDSALYFCASSPGTGGQFFGPGTRLTVL.